This T cell receptor (beta chain) appears in the sequencing data of a study of blood T cell repertoires in COVID-19. Study background: Acute and convalescent COVID-19 specimens originated in the United States, Italy and Spain.

The V gene end was trimmed by 7 bases and the J gene end by 2 bases; junction bases not matched to a gene: 4. There are 13 residues in the CDR3. The germline CDR1 and CDR2 sequences are SGHAT and FQNNGV. Per the original data handling: How many nucleated cells were present was estimated from reference gene primer amplification. This table comes from immunoSEQ multiplex PCR, and its TCRdb copy is limited to in-frame clones, with some not included. For V, J and clone size, that table is used; D and trimming come from the DNA. The sample includes roughly 160,000 clones, around 80% seen only once; the top ten take about 3.4%. This clone showed up just a few times. The cohort comprised adults aged roughly 18 to 95 years residing in approximately 22 US areas.

The V gene is TRBV11-2, the J gene TRBJ2-7; 8 positions match TRBD2. The source of this sequence is a woman aged 55-70 years who had recovered from COVID-19. Sequenced material: PBMCs or T cells enriched from blood (not recorded which). As DNA, the CDR3 is TGTGCCAGCACCCGGGGGGGTACCTACGAGCAGTACTTC. It codes for CASTRGGTYEQYF.